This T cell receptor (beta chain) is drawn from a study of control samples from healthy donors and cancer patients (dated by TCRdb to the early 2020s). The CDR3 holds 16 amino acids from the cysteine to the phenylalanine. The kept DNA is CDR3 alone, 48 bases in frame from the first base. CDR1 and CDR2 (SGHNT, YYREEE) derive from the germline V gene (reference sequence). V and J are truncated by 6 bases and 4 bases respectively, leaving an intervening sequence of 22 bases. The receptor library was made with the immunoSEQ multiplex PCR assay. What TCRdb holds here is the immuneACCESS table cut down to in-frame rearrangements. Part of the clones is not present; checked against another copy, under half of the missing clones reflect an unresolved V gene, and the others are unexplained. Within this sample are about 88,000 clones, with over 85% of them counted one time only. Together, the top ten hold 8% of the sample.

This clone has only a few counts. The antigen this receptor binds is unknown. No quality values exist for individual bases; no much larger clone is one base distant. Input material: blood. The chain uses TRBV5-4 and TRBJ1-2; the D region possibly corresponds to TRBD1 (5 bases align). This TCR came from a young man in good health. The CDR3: CASKLGVDPGAYGYTF. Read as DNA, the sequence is TGTGCCAGCAAGCTTGGGGTCGACCCCGGGGCCTATGGCTACACCTTC.